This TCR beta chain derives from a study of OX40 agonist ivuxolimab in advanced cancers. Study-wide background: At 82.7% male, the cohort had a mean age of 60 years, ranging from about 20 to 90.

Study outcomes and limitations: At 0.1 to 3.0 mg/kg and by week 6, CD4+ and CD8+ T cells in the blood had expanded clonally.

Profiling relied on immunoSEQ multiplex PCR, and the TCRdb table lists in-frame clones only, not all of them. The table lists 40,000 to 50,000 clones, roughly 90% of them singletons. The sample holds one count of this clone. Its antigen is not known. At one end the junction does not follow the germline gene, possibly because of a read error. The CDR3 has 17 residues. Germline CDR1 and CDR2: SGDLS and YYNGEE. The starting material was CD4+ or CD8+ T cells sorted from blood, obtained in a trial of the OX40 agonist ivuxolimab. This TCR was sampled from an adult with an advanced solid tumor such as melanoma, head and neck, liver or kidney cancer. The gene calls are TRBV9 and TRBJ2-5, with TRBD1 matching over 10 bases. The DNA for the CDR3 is TGTGCCAGCAGTTCCGGAGGACAGGGGGGCTCGCAAGAGATCCAGTACTTC. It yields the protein CASSSGGQGGSQEIQYF.